This T cell receptor (beta chain) originates from a study of shared clonotypes between healthy human individuals. The V and J ends lost 1 base and 4 bases respectively, with 16 bases between them. This CDR3 spans 16 amino acids. CDR1 is KGHSH, CDR2 LQKENI, per germline. Here immunoSEQ multiplex PCR was the method, and the copy in TCRdb shows in-frame clones only, minus some. The profile shows approximately 980,000 clones, 76% of them singletons. The sample consisted of memory CD4+ T cells sorted from blood. Indicated subset: CD45RA-negative fraction. The receptor was derived from a man aged 18 to 30 in good health. The genes are TRBV18 and TRBJ1-1, with D possibly TRBD1 on 5 matching bases. The CDR3 DNA sequence: TGTGCCAGCTCACCACAAACGACAGCTGGTGGCACTGAAGCTTTCTTT. The encoded protein is CASSPQTTAGGTEAFF.